A selection of T cell receptor beta chains follows, all from one sample in a study of T cells in localized non-small cell lung cancer. The data were produced by immunoSEQ multiplex PCR, yet TCRdb's version contains in-frame clones alone and is incomplete. This sample carries approximately 140,000 clones, more than 70% of them seen once, and the ten largest clones take 1.7%. The sequences come from peripheral blood, collected before any cancer treatment. Source of these receptors: a female donor of 60 years or more with stage I lung adenocarcinoma. Each CDR3 is given with its conserved first and last residue.

CDR3 protein,V gene
CASSKRLAGANVLTF,TRBV28
CASSERGRGPHYNEQFF,TRBV6-1
CASSLRAGDGAKNIQYF,TRBV7-9
CAITEGQGRPQHF,TRBV10-3
CASKGPLNTGELFF,TRBV4-1
CASSDGLAAIYNEQFF,TRBV2
CASTDSNYGYTF,TRBV28
CAWSLGGQLAYEQYF,TRBV30
CASSQGDQNTGELFF,TRBV4-1
CASNPRDRINQPQHF,TRBV28
CAISESAGSGYGYTF,TRBV10-3
CASSTPDSLGYTF,TRBV19
CSVGDRALEKLFF,TRBV29-1
CASSLGGTALGRELFF,TRBV5-6
CASSLVPGNSYEQYF,TRBV5-1
CASSPSGIGLEAFF,TRBV4-1
CASSLWQTSGSWSSYNEQFF,TRBV28
CASRDFRQRLSGNTIYF,TRBV10-1
CASSLPGSNEQFF,TRBV28
CASTPPRGWTQYF,TRBV28
CASSPYVAGPTEAFF,TRBV5-1
CASSELGGRTEAFF,TRBV10-2
CATSRLGTSRPLDSSTDTQYF,TRBV15
CASSITGRDSFYGYTF,TRBV19
CASSLTGQRYEQYF,TRBV27
CASSRDYSSYEQYF,TRBV18
CASSDKGQSTPYEQYF,TRBV6-1
CASTPPAGYGYTF,TRBV7-8
CASSFALGQYGYTF,TRBV5-4
CASSQQDRVGYTF,TRBV28
CASSPAAGRDEQFF,TRBV5-1
CASSPTGPNQPQHF,TRBV5-1
CSVAKGETQYF,TRBV29-1
CASRAPGTGDGDTQYF,TRBV28
CASSSSAGGPSGELFF,TRBV5-6
CASSQSWTSFYEQYF,TRBV7-9
CASSAGVGLEHSYEQYF,TRBV7-9
CASSLGSQVAEAFF,TRBV5-8
CSWRSSGAQHF,TRBV20-1
CASSLWGEIGNQPQHF,TRBV7-8
CASSPGATDYEQYF,TRBV11-3